This TCR beta chain was observed in a study of beta chain features in type 1 diabetes. TCRB transcripts that were expressed got sequenced, as all of the isolated RNA had been reverse transcribed. Libraries were prepared by immunoSEQ multiplex PCR; TCRdb keeps only in-frame clonotypes and omits some of them. The sample yields a few hundred thousand clones, about 10% seen once. Germline V lookup: CDR1 MDHEN, CDR2 SYDVKM. The length of the CDR3 is 11 residues. Trimming stripped 4 bases from V and 5 bases from J, with 5 bases between. This TCR derives from a woman aged 25 to 39 in good health. The source material was naive CD4+ T cells from blood. The chain uses TRBV28 and TRBJ1-1; D not certain. CDR3: CASSSLTEAFF. In DNA form, the CDR3 reads TGTGCCAGCAGTTCCCTTACTGAAGCTTTCTTT.